The entry that follows covers one TCR beta chain sequence. The target antigen is unknown. This sample is part of a study of cytomegalovirus exposure and HLA in healthy donors. Study information: Across around 400 genotyped donors, just over 80% landed in the Caucasian-associated ancestry cluster.

Amplification used 60 Vbeta primers and 13 Jbeta primers. The table came from immunoSEQ multiplex PCR; TCRdb's copy has only in-frame clones and leaves some out. The sample holds 190,000 or so clones; approximately 78% are singletons and the top ten take 6.5%. General study results and limits: In a later analysis, compared with equally common non-associated chains, HLA-associated beta chains were more expanded.

The donors (healthy individuals) were bone marrow donors. Source material: PBMCs. This TCR came from a woman aged 45 to 65 in good health and CMV-seropositive.

In DNA, the CDR3 is TGTGCCAGCAGTTTCACGAGAGGCTACACCTTC. It codes for CASSFTRGYTF. The V call is TRBV27, the J call TRBJ1-2; D is unclear. In germline, CDR1 is MNHEY, CDR2 SMNVEV (reference sequence). This CDR3 spans 11 amino acids. Trimming stripped 3 bases from V and 8 bases from J, with 7 bases between.